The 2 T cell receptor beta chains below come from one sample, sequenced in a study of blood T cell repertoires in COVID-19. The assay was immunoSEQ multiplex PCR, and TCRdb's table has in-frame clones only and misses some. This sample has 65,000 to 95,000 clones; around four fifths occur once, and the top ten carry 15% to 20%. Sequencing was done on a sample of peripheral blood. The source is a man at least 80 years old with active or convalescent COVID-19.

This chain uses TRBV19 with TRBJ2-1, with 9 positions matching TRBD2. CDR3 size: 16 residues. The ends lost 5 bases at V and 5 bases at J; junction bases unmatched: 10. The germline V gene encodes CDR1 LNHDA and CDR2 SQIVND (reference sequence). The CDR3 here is CASSSYSGRWDNEQFF. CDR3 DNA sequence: TGTGCCAGTAGTTCCTACAGCGGGAGGTGGGACAATGAGCAGTTCTTC.

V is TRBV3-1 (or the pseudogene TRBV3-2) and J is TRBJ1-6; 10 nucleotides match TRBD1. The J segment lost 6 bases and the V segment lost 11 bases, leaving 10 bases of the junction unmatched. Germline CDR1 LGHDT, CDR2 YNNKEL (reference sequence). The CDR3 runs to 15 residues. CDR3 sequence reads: CASRTGGTSNSPLHF. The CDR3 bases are TGTGCCTCTCGGACAGGGGGGACAAGTAATTCACCCCTCCACTTT.